The table lists the clone carrying this T cell receptor beta chain with a few counts. The CDR3 has 16 amino acids. Losses at the gene ends were 3 bases for V and 5 bases for J; bases not matched to a gene: 10. CDR1 MNHNS and CDR2 SASEGT come from the germline V gene. The record originates from a study of blood T cell repertoires in COVID-19. Study summary: The origin of the acute and convalescent COVID-19 samples was the United States, Italy and Spain. In each case, the material was cDNA or gDNA derived from T cells, B-cell-depleted T cells, or PBMCs.

Authors' analysis steps: For nucleated cells, counts were estimated from reference gene primer amplification. TCRdb's copy holds only in-frame clones and misses some; the assay was immunoSEQ multiplex PCR. That table supplies the V and J calls and clone size; D and trimming were determined from the DNA. The table records hundreds of thousands of clones, approximately 86% of them present only once. This TCR was recovered from a man aged 18 to 30 with active or convalescent COVID-19. The sample consisted of peripheral blood. This chain connects TRBV6-1 to TRBJ2-3; TRBD2 matches at 8 bases. The DNA of the CDR3 is TGTGCCAGCAGTGAGTCTCCCGGGGGGGCGGTAGATACGCAGTATTTT. This encodes CASSESPGGAVDTQYF.